The clone carrying this T cell receptor (beta chain) was seen repeatedly, ten times or more. Antigen specificity is unknown. Lactation, pregnancy, other autoimmune disease or uncontrolled infection excluded patients. Diagnoses were established using clinical symptoms, serum thyroxine and TRAb, thyroid ultrasound and orbital computed tomography. Fresh peripheral blood, about 10 ml of it, supplied the PBMCs. The data originate from a study of T cells in Graves' hyperthyroidism and ophthalmopathy. Study results and caveats: Blood held most thyroid clonotypes expanded above 0.001 frequency.

Germline V gives CDR1 DFQATT, CDR2 SNEGSKA (reference sequence). The CDR3 is made up of 14 amino acids. V gave up 6 bases and J gave up 4 bases; unmatched junction bases: 10. Researchers amplified the TCR beta CDR3 regions from RNA transcripts. TCR CDR3 regions were first amplified by RT-PCR with HTBI primers. TCRdb ran MiXCR on the multiplex PCR reads and lists one entry per CDR3 protein. The data show around 240,000 distinct CDR3 sequences, about a sixth seen once. Sequenced material: blood. The gene calls are TRBV20-1 and TRBJ1-1; 8 nucleotides align to TRBD1. This sequence originates from a woman between 18 and 29 years old with Graves' ophthalmopathy. The DNA for the CDR3 is TGCAGTGCCAAGCAGGGGGCGGGTGGCACTGAAGCTTTCTTT. Protein product: CSAKQGAGGTEAFF.